What follows are 28 T cell receptor beta chains derived from one specimen sequenced in a study of OX40 agonist ivuxolimab in advanced cancers. Libraries were prepared by immunoSEQ multiplex PCR; TCRdb keeps only in-frame clonotypes and omits some of them. The data contain tens of thousands of clones, about 80% of them seen just once; the ten biggest clones take up more than 1%. Sample: CD4+ or CD8+ T cells sorted from blood, taken in a trial of the OX40 agonist ivuxolimab. Receptors originate from an adult with an advanced solid tumor such as melanoma, head and neck, liver or kidney cancer.

Only a few counts were recorded for this clone. CDR3 DNA sequence: TGTGCCAGCAGCCCATCCCGGACAGGGAATGAAAAACTGTTTTTT. Translated: CASSPSRTGNEKLFF. The chain is built from TRBV5-4 and TRBJ1-4; TRBD1 aligns across 8 bases. The V segment lost 4 bases and the J segment 5 bases; nucleotides outside the gene matches: 7. The CDR3 has 15 amino acids. Germline loops: CDR1 SGHNT, CDR2 YYREEE (reference sequence).

A note on this clone: Other DNA sequences in this sample translate to the same CDR3. The V gene is TRBV9, the J gene TRBJ1-1; no clear D. The germline V and J ends were trimmed by 0 bases and 1 base, with 4 bases remaining between them. The CDR3 runs 13 residues. Germline V gene lookup returns CDR1 SGDLS and CDR2 YYNGEE. The chain's CDR3 is CASSVDENTEAFF. CDR3 nucleotides: TGTGCCAGCAGCGTAGATGAGAACACTGAAGCTTTCTTT.

This sequence joins TRBV19 and TRBJ1-2, with 7 nucleotides matching TRBD1. The CDR3 contains 15 residues. The germline CDR1 and CDR2 sequences are LNHDA and SQIVND (reference sequence). With V trimmed by 6 bases and J by 3 bases, 10 bases remained unmatched. CDR3 loop: CASSYPFGQDYGYTF. In DNA form, the CDR3 reads TGTGCCAGTAGCTACCCCTTTGGACAGGACTATGGCTACACCTTC.

The rearrangement joins TRBV7-9 to TRBJ2-3, with no clear D. Germline loops: CDR1 SEHNR, CDR2 FQNEAQ (reference sequence). Trimming cost V 1 base and J 1 base, with 12 bases left between them. This CDR3 has 16 amino acids. The CDR3 sequence is CASSLGVGGGTDTQYF. In DNA form, the CDR3 reads TGTGCCAGCAGCTTAGGGGTTGGCGGAGGCACAGATACGCAGTATTTT.

The V and J genes are TRBV5-4 and TRBJ1-1; D not certain. This CDR3 region has 15 residues. The V end was cut by 4 bases, the J end by 7 bases, with 20 bases between. Germline CDR1 reads SGHNT; CDR2 reads YYREEE (reference sequence). The CDR3: CASSVRTRSRDEAFF. Here the CDR3 DNA reads TGTGCCAGCAGCGTAAGGACCAGGAGCCGAGATGAAGCTTTCTTT.

The genes are TRBV5-4 and TRBJ1-2; D is possibly TRBD1 (5 bases). This CDR3 is 14 amino acids long. The germline V gene has CDR1 SGHNT and CDR2 YYREEE (reference sequence). Trimming removed 4 bases from V and 10 bases from J, with 20 bases in between. As DNA, the CDR3 is TGTGCCAGCAGCCGGACCGGGACCAAACTTCACTACACCTTC. This gives the protein CASSRTGTKLHYTF.

V and J are TRBV7-9 and TRBJ1-2; perhaps TRBD1 as D (5 bases). Per germline, CDR1 SEHNR and CDR2 FQNEAQ (reference sequence). The CDR3 is 12 residues long. V was cut by 1 base and J by 13 bases, with 13 bases left in between. The chain's CDR3 is CASSLGDVGLTF. Written as DNA, the CDR3 is TGTGCCAGCAGCTTAGGGGACGTCGGTCTCACCTTC.

The V and J genes are TRBV5-6 and TRBJ1-2; 7 positions agree with TRBD1. CDR1 and CDR2 from the germline V gene are SGHDT and YYEEEE. V lost 0 bases, J lost 4 bases, and 6 bases stayed unmatched. The CDR3 has 15 residues. The chain's CDR3 is CASSLGAGGAYGYTF. The CDR3 bases are TGTGCCAGCAGCTTGGGGGCAGGGGGGGCCTATGGCTACACCTTC.

The chain has TRBV11-3 and TRBJ2-1; TRBD2 matches at 11 bases. The CDR3 totals 15 residues. Germline V gene lookup returns CDR1 SGHNT and CDR2 YENEEA. Unmatched junction bases numbered 3, after V lost 5 bases and J lost 3 bases. Here the CDR3 DNA reads TGTGCCAGCAGCGAGGGACTAGCGGACTACAATGAGCAGTTCTTC. It encodes CASSEGLADYNEQFF.

The chain recombines TRBV27 with TRBJ1-1; maybe TRBD1 (6 bases). This CDR3 contains 17 residues. Trimming stripped 3 bases from V and 0 bases from J, with 17 bases between. CDR1 is MNHEY and CDR2 is SMNVEV in the germline V gene (reference sequence). CDR3 residues: CASSFGGAAGVNTEAFF. In DNA form, the CDR3 reads TGTGCCAGCAGTTTTGGCGGGGCCGCAGGGGTGAACACTGAAGCTTTCTTT.

The V call is TRBV4-2, the J call TRBJ2-1; 11 nucleotides align to TRBD2. This CDR3 has 17 residues. V dropped 0 bases and J dropped 7; count of bases not matched to a gene: 8. Germline V gives CDR1 LGHNA, CDR2 YNFKEQ. Written as DNA, the CDR3 is TGTGCCAGCAGCCAAGAAAGTAGCGGGGGGGCGGGAAATGAGCAGTTCTTC. Amino acid sequence: CASSQESSGGAGNEQFF.

The chain carries TRBV18 and TRBJ2-3, with 7 bases identical to TRBD1. CDR1 is KGHSH, CDR2 LQKENI, per germline. The CDR3 sequence is 12 residues long. V gave up 8 bases and J gave up 1 base; unmatched junction bases: 0. CDR3 in DNA: TGTGCCAGCGGACAGGGCACAGATACGCAGTATTTT. Encoded protein: CASGQGTDTQYF.

The chain couples TRBV7-2 to TRBJ1-6; TRBD1 matches 9 bases. V lost 1 base to trimming and J lost 9 bases; unmatched junction nucleotides: 4. The CDR3 is made up of 15 amino acids. Germline V CDR1 and CDR2: SGHTA, FQGNSA. The CDR3 region is CASSLETGGGSPLHF. The CDR3 bases are TGTGCCAGCAGCTTAGAGACAGGGGGTGGTTCACCCCTCCACTTT.

This chain links TRBV2 with TRBJ2-7, with 14 nucleotides matching TRBD2. The V segment lost 6 bases and the J segment 2 bases; nucleotides outside the gene matches: 0. Germline V gene sequence: CDR1 SNHLY, CDR2 FYNNEI. This CDR3 is built from 14 residues. The CDR3 DNA sequence: TGTGCCAGCAGGGGACTAGCGGGGGCCTACGAGCAGTACTTC. This sequence encodes CASRGLAGAYEQYF.

The chain is built from TRBV13 and TRBJ1-1, with D possibly TRBD1 on 5 matching bases. CDR3 length: 15 residues. V was cut by 4 bases and J by 1 base, with 13 bases left in between. Germline V gene lookup returns CDR1 PRHDT and CDR2 FYEKMQ (reference sequence). As DNA, the CDR3 is TGTGCCAGCAGCTCGGCCGGGGGACGGAACACTGAAGCTTTCTTT. Protein product: CASSSAGGRNTEAFF.

The chain is built from TRBV2 and TRBJ1-1; no firm D call. The CDR3 length is 13 residues. V lost 0 bases, J lost 9 bases, and 11 bases lay in between. Germline lookup yields CDR1 SNHLY and CDR2 FYNNEI. CDR3 amino acids: CASSEARQSQAFF. The CDR3 nucleotides are TGTGCCAGCAGTGAAGCGAGGCAGTCCCAAGCTTTCTTT.

By share of the sample, this clone is medium-sized. V and J are TRBV19 and TRBJ1-6; D uncertain. V was pared by 5 bases and J by 2 bases, with 10 bases between. This CDR3 has 15 amino acids. Germline-derived CDR1 and CDR2 are LNHDA and SQIVND (reference sequence). CDR3 protein: CASSPPGAYNSPLHF. CDR3 bases: TGTGCCAGTAGTCCCCCTGGAGCCTATAATTCACCCCTCCACTTT.

J is TRBJ1-1 and V is TRBV7-9, with D possibly matching TRBD1 (6 bases). The CDR3 extends over 16 amino acids. Per germline, CDR1 SEHNR and CDR2 FQNEAQ (reference sequence). The V end was cut by 4 bases, the J end by 3 bases, with 18 bases between. The CDR3 bases are TGTGCCAGCAGCTCGCCCGCGGGGGGGGCGGACACTGAAGCTTTCTTT. It translates to CASSSPAGGADTEAFF.

This chain links TRBV6-6 with TRBJ1-1; D is ambiguous. From germline, CDR1 is MNHNY and CDR2 SVGAGI (reference sequence). CDR3 length: 16 amino acids. Trimming shortened V by 0 bases and J by 0 bases, and 11 bases separated the two germline ends. Written as DNA, the CDR3 is TGTGCCAGCAGTTACTCGCAGGCGGCCCTGAACACTGAAGCTTTCTTT. This gives the protein CASSYSQAALNTEAFF.

This chain joins TRBV30 and TRBJ1-1; maybe TRBD1 (5 bases). The CDR3 spans 14 residues. CDR1 and CDR2 from the germline V gene are GTSNPN and SVGIG (reference sequence). Deletions cut 1 base from V and 11 bases from J, with 20 bases between. The CDR3 spells CAWSGNYGGAYAFF. CDR3 bases: TGTGCCTGGAGTGGAAATTATGGAGGGGCGTACGCTTTCTTT.

J is TRBJ2-7 and V is TRBV6-5; TRBD1 agrees at 8 bases. This CDR3 has 12 residues. From germline, CDR1 is MNHEY and CDR2 SVGAGI. V dropped 8 bases and J dropped 6; count of bases not matched to a gene: 6. In nucleotides, the CDR3 is TGTGCCAGCCTGGACAGGGTGGGCGAGCAGTACTTC. The encoded protein is CASLDRVGEQYF.

This clone occurred once. This chain connects TRBV5-1 to TRBJ1-5, with D possibly matching TRBD1 (5 bases). CDR3 size: 14 residues. Trimming removed 0 bases from V and 5 bases from J, with 9 bases in between. The germline V gene has CDR1 SGHRS and CDR2 YFSETQ. The CDR3 nucleotides are TGCGCCAGCAGCTTGGAGGGACCCCATCAGCCCCAGCATTTT. Its translation is CASSLEGPHQPQHF.

The genes are TRBV27 and TRBJ1-2; D is unclear. Germline assignment: CDR1 MNHEY and CDR2 SMNVEV (reference sequence). The germline V and J ends were trimmed by 4 bases and 2 bases, with 11 bases remaining between them. The CDR3 has 14 residues. The chain's CDR3 is CASSSMDGNYGYTF. CDR3 coding DNA: TGTGCCAGCAGTTCTATGGACGGAAACTATGGCTACACCTTC.

A word on this clone: Other DNA sequences in the sample encode the same CDR3. The chain has TRBV5-4 and TRBJ2-3, with 9 bases lining up with TRBD1. V shed 7 bases, J shed 5 bases, and the junction held 14 bases outside the gene matches. CDR1 is SGHNT, CDR2 YYREEE, per germline (reference sequence). This CDR3 is built from 16 residues. CDR3 in DNA: TGTGCCAGCTCCAATCCTCCGGGACAGGGTGAAGATACGCAGTATTTT. Encoded protein: CASSNPPGQGEDTQYF.

J is TRBJ2-1 and V is TRBV2, with unresolved D. Germline CDR1 and CDR2: SNHLY and FYNNEI. With 4 bases removed from V and 1 base from J, the gap between germline ends came to 11 bases. This CDR3 has 15 amino acids. CDR3 bases: TGTGCCAGCAGTGTCGGCTCTTCTTCCTACAATGAGCAGTTCTTC. Amino acids: CASSVGSSSYNEQFF.

This rearrangement joins TRBV5-1 to TRBJ2-7; TRBD2 aligns across 9 bases. CDR1 is SGHRS, CDR2 YFSETQ, per germline. V lost 2 bases, J lost 7 bases, and 4 bases stayed unmatched. This CDR3 has 13 residues. CDR3 in DNA: TGCGCCAGCAGCTTTGTAGCGGGGGAAGAGCAGTACTTC. Its protein product is CASSFVAGEEQYF.

This clone was recorded a few times. The chain couples TRBV27 to TRBJ1-6; D gene unclear. The germline V gene encodes CDR1 MNHEY and CDR2 SMNVEV (reference sequence). Trimming took 2 bases from V and 1 from J, leaving 9 bases between them. The CDR3 sequence is 16 residues long. CDR3 nucleotides: TGTGCCAGCAGTTTACTGGCAGCTTCCTATAATTCACCCCTCCACTTT. Translation gives CASSLLAASYNSPLHF.

The chain has TRBV27 and TRBJ2-2; the match to TRBD2 covers 9 bases. The CDR3 covers 15 residues. Per the germline V gene, CDR1 is MNHEY and CDR2 is SMNVEV (reference sequence). V was pared by 5 bases and J by 8 bases, with 9 bases of the junction left unmatched. The CDR3 nucleotides are TGTGCCAGCAGTGTACTAGCGGGCCAGGGAGGGGAGCTGTTTTTT. It yields the protein CASSVLAGQGGELFF.